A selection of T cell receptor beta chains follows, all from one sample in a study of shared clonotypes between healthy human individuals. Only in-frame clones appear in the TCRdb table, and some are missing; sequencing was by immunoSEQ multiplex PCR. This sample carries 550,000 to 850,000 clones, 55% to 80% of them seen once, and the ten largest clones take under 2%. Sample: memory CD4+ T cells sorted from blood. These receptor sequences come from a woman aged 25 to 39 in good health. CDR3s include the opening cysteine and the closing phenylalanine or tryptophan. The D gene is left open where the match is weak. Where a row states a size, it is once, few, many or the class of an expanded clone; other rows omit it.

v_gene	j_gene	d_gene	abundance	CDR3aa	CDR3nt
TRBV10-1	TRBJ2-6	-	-	CASSENSGANVLTF	TGCGCCAGCAGTGAAAACTCTGGGGCCAACGTCCTGACTTTC
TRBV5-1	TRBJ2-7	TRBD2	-	CASTLSGTSGLNEQYF	TGCGCCAGCACCCTAAGTGGGACTAGCGGCCTGAACGAGCAGTACTTC
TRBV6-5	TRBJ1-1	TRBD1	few	CASRPIIQGGTEAFF	TGTGCCAGCAGACCCATTATCCAGGGGGGAACTGAAGCTTTCTTT
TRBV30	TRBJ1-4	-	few	CAWSVGANEKLFF	TGTGCCTGGAGTGTAGGTGCGAATGAAAAACTGTTTTTT
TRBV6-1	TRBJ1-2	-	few	CASSEDVRGLGYTF	TGTGCCAGCAGTGAAGACGTGAGGGGCCTTGGCTACACCTTC
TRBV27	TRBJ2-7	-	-	CASSPGRNYEQYF	TGTGCCAGCAGTCCGGGTCGGAACTACGAGCAGTACTTC
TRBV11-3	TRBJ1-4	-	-	CASSHGRDAEKLFF	TGTGCCAGCAGCCACGGACGGGACGCTGAAAAACTGTTTTTT
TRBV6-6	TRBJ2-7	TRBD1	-	CASSTGTVNYEQYF	TGTGCCAGCAGTACGGGGACAGTAAACTACGAGCAGTACTTC
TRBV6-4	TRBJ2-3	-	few	CASRFEGDDSGTQYF	TGTGCCAGCAGATTCGAGGGAGATGATAGTGGTACGCAGTATTTT
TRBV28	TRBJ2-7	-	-	CASFGREQYF	TGTGCCAGCTTTGGTCGCGAGCAGTACTTC
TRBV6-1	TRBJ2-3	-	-	CASLGPPGDTQYF	TGTGCCAGCCTGGGGCCCCCGGGGGATACGCAGTATTTT
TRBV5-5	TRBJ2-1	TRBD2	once	CASSLGLAGVEQFF	TGTGCCAGCAGCCTAGGACTAGCGGGAGTTGAGCAGTTCTTC
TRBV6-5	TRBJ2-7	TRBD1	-	CASGTGPSYEQYF	TGTGCCAGCGGGACAGGGCCCTCCTACGAGCAGTACTTC
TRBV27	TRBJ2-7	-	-	CASSLGAGGTWEQYF	TGTGCCAGCAGTTTAGGGGCAGGGGGGACCTGGGAGCAGTACTTC
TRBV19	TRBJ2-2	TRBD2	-	CASNSGRAGTGELFF	TGTGCCAGTAATAGCGGGAGGGCCGGTACCGGGGAGCTGTTTTTT
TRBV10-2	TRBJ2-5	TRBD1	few	CASARGQGVQETQYF	TGCGCCAGCGCCCGCGGGCAGGGGGTCCAAGAGACCCAGTACTTC
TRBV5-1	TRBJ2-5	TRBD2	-	CASNEPGLGGTQYF	TGCGCCAGCAACGAACCGGGACTAGGAGGCACCCAGTACTTC
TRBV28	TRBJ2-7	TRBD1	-	CASSTKTGASYEQYF	TGTGCCAGCAGTACCAAGACAGGGGCCTCCTACGAGCAGTACTTC
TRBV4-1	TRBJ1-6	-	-	CASSQDSAYNSPLHF	TGCGCCAGCAGCCAAGATTCGGCTTATAATTCACCCCTCCACTTT
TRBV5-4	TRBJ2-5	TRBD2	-	CASSLGRRSGRGWETQYF	TGTGCCAGCAGCTTGGGCCGGCGGTCAGGGAGGGGTTGGGAGACCCAGTACTTC
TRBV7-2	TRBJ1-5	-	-	CASSLLGQNQPQHF	TGTGCCAGCAGCCTATTGGGACAAAATCAGCCCCAGCATTTT
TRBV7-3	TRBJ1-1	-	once	CASSLKSGTEAFF	TGTGCCAGCAGCTTAAAATCGGGCACTGAAGCTTTCTTT
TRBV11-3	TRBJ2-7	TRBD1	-	CASSLGAGGSYEQYF	TGTGCCAGCAGCTTGGGGGCAGGGGGCTCCTACGAGCAGTACTTC
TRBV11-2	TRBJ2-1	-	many	CASAGSGDNEQFF	TGTGCCAGCGCTGGCTCAGGGGACAATGAGCAGTTCTTC